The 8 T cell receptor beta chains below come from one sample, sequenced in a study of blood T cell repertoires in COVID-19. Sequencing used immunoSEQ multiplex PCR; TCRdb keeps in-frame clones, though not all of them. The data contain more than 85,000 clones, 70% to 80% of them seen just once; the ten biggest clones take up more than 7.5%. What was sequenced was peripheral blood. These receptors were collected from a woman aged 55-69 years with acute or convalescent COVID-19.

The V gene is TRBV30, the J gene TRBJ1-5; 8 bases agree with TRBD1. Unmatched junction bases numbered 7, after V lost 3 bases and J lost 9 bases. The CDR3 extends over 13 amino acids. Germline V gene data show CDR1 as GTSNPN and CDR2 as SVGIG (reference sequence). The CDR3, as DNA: TGTGCCTGGAGCGGACAGGGTTCCACGCCCCAGCATTTT. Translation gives CAWSGQGSTPQHF.

DNA for the CDR3: TGCGCCAGCAGCGAAGCGGGGGGGAGCACAGATACGCAGTATTTT. It encodes CASSEAGGSTDTQYF. The chain uses TRBV5-1 and TRBJ2-3, with 10 positions matching TRBD2. The junction had 2 bases not matched to a gene; V was cut back by 4 bases and J by 0 bases. The CDR3 spans 15 residues. From germline, CDR1 is SGHRS and CDR2 YFSETQ.

The CDR3 region is CASSLGDRGYEQYF. DNA for the CDR3: TGCGCCAGCAGCTTGGGGGACAGGGGATACGAGCAGTACTTC. This chain joins TRBV5-1 and TRBJ2-7; 10 bases are a match to TRBD1. The V and J ends lost 0 bases and 4 bases, in that order; junction bases with no gene match: 1. The CDR3 covers 14 residues. Germline lookup yields CDR1 SGHRS and CDR2 YFSETQ.

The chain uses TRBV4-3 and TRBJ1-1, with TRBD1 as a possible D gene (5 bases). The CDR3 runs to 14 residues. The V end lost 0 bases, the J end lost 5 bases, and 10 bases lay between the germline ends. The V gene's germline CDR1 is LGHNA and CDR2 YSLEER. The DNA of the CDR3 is TGCGCCAGCAGCCAAGATCAGGGAGGTACTGAAGCTTTCTTT. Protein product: CASSQDQGGTEAFF.

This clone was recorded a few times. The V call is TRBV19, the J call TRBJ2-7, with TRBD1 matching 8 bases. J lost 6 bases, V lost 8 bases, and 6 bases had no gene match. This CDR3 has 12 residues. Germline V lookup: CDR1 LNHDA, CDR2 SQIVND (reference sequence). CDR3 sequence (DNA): TGTGCCAGTGTGGACAGGGTCGGCGAGCAGTACTTC. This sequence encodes CASVDRVGEQYF.

The DNA for the CDR3 is TGTGCCAGCAGCTTAACCTTGACCATCGTAGCCGGCGGATATGGCTACACCTTC. Residues: CASSLTLTIVAGGYGYTF. This rearrangement joins TRBV7-3 to TRBJ1-2, with D hard to call. Trimming pared 0 bases from V and 5 bases from J, leaving 22 bases between. The CDR3 loop spans 18 amino acids. CDR1 and CDR2 (germline): SGHTA, FQGTGA.

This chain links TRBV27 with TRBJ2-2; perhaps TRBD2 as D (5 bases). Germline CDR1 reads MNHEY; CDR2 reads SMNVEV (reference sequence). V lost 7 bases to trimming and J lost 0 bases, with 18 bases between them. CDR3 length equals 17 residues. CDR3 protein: CASKLARGQPNTGELFF. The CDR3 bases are TGTGCCAGCAAATTGGCCCGAGGGCAGCCGAACACCGGGGAGCTGTTTTTT.

The CDR3 nucleotides are TGTGCCAGCAGCTTATTGGGAGCCAATTCACCCCTCCACTTT. Its translation is CASSLLGANSPLHF. This chain joins TRBV7-2 and TRBJ1-6, with D unresolved. In germline, CDR1 is SGHTA, CDR2 FQGNSA. The CDR3 runs 14 residues. V lost 2 bases and J 7 bases, leaving 9 bases between the germline ends.